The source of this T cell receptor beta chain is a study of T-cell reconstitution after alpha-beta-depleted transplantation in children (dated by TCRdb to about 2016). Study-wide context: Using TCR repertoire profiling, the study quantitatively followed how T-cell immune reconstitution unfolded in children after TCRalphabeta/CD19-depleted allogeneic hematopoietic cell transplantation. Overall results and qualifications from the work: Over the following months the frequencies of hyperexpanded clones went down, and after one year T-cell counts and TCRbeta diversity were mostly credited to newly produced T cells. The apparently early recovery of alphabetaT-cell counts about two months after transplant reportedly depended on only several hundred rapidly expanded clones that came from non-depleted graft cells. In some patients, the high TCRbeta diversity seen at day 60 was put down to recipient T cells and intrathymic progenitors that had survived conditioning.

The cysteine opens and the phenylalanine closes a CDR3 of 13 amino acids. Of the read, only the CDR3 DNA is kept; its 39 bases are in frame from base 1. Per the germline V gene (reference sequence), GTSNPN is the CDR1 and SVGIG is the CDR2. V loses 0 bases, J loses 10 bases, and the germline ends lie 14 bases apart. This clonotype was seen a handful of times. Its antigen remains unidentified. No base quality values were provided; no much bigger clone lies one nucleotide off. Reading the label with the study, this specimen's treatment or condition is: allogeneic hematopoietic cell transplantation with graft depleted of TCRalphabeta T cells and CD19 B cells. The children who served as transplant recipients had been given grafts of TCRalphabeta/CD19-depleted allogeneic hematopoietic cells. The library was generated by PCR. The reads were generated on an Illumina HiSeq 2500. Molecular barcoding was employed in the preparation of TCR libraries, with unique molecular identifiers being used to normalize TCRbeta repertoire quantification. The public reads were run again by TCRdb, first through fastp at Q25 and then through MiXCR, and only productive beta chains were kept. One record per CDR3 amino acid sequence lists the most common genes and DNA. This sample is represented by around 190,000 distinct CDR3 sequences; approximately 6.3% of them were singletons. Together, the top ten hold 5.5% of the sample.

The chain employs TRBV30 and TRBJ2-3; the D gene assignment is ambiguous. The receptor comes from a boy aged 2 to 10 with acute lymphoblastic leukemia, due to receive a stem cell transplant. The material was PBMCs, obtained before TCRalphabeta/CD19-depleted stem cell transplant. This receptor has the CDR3 CAWSVQRDSAQYF. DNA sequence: TGTGCCTGGAGTGTACAGAGAGACTCTGCGCAGTATTTT.